The present T cell receptor (beta chain) was sequenced within a study of cytomegalovirus exposure and HLA in healthy donors. Study-wide findings and caveats: When analyzed later, a missense DCLRE1C variant was found to be linked to TCR beta V- and J-gene trimming.

Amplification used 60 Vbeta primers and 13 Jbeta primers. Produced via immunoSEQ multiplex PCR; TCRdb's table is partial and in-frame only. The profile shows approximately 170,000 clones, about 81% of them singletons. Trimming took 7 bases from V and 0 from J; bases not matched to a gene: 5. Germline V lookup: CDR1 MDHEN, CDR2 SYDVKM. CDR3 length: 14 residues. Concerning this clone itself: Its antigen is as yet unknown.

Material: PBMCs. The receptor was isolated from a man aged 25-45 years in good health and CMV-seropositive. The genes are TRBV28 and TRBJ2-7; TRBD1 agrees at 8 bases. The CDR3 loop is CASKRTGSSYEQYF. DNA of the CDR3: TGTGCCAGCAAACGGACAGGGAGCTCCTACGAGCAGTACTTC.